The 12 T cell receptor beta chains below come from one sample, sequenced in a study of neoadjuvant anti-PD-1 for oral cavity cancer. Some clones are missing from TCRdb's copy, which holds only in-frame ones; the method was immunoSEQ multiplex PCR. Here the sample spans about 6,900 clones, about four fifths being singletons. Sequences were derived from PBMCs, sampled before nivolumab (anti-PD-1) treatment. Every receptor here comes from a person between 40 and 85 years old with oral cavity squamous cell carcinoma.

The chain couples TRBV6-6 to TRBJ1-1, with TRBD1 matching over 7 bases. Looked up from germline, CDR1 is MNHNY and CDR2 is SVGAGI (reference sequence). The junction had 10 bases not matched to a gene; V was cut back by 6 bases and J by 6 bases. CDR3 size: 14 residues. The CDR3 sequence is CASSTDRDSAEAFF. The CDR3 DNA reads as TGTGCCAGCAGCACCGACCGGGACAGCGCTGAAGCTTTCTTT.

In this sample, this clone turned up a few times. V is TRBV7-2 and J is TRBJ1-5; D not certain. The V and J ends lost 4 bases and 5 bases respectively, with 9 bases between them. The CDR3 contains 13 residues. Germline V gives CDR1 SGHTA, CDR2 FQGNSA. CDR3 sequence (DNA): TGTGCCAGCAGCTCGGACCTGGATCAGCCCCAGCATTTT. Protein product: CASSSDLDQPQHF.

The chain joins TRBV5-4 to TRBJ1-2, with 9 nucleotides matching TRBD1. Germline CDR1 is SGHNT and CDR2 is YYREEE (reference sequence). The CDR3 totals 14 residues. The J segment lost 5 bases and the V segment lost 0 bases, leaving 2 bases of the junction unmatched. Here the CDR3 DNA reads TGTGCCAGCAGCTTGGGACAGGGGGAATATGGCTACACCTTC. Translated, it gives CASSLGQGEYGYTF.

The chain recombines TRBV28 with TRBJ1-6, with unresolved D. Germline CDR1 and CDR2: MDHEN and SYDVKM. V lost 7 bases to trimming and J lost 4 bases, with 14 bases between them. CDR3 size: 15 residues. The CDR3 spells CASTMMGRYNSPLHF. The CDR3 DNA is TGTGCCAGCACCATGATGGGGAGGTATAATTCACCCCTCCACTTT.

CDR3 amino acids: CASSENRDNQPQHF. The CDR3 DNA reads as TGCGCCAGCAGTGAGAACAGGGACAATCAGCCCCAGCATTTT. The genes are TRBV10-2 and TRBJ1-5; D may be TRBD1 (6 bases). The CDR3 loop spans 14 amino acids. CDR1 is WSHSY, CDR2 SAAADI, per germline. V lost 2 bases, J lost 3 bases, and 8 bases lay in between.

In this sample, this clone is large. The chain couples TRBV6-1 to TRBJ2-7; a possible D gene is TRBD1 (6 bases). Germline values: CDR1 MNHNS, CDR2 SASEGT. The CDR3 extends over 14 amino acids. V gave up 1 base and J gave up 3 bases, with 10 bases separating them. The CDR3 coding sequence is TGTGCCAGCAGTGAAGGACAGGAATACTACGAGCAGTACTTC. It encodes CASSEGQEYYEQYF.

This chain connects TRBV9 to TRBJ1-1; unclear D gene. This CDR3 has 14 amino acids. Germline V lookup: CDR1 SGDLS, CDR2 YYNGEE. V gave up 0 bases and J gave up 4 bases, with 10 bases separating them. CDR3 sequence: CASSVGPTGTEAFF. CDR3 DNA: TGTGCCAGCAGCGTAGGCCCCACGGGCACTGAAGCTTTCTTT.

This clone was observed a few times. Written as DNA, the CDR3 is TGTGCCAGCAGTTACTCGATGGGGGAAAGCTACGAGCAGTACTTC. Its translation: CASSYSMGESYEQYF. The chain links TRBV6-5 to TRBJ2-7, with D perhaps given as TRBD1 or TRBD2 (5 bases each). Germline CDR1 is MNHEY and CDR2 is SVGAGI. The V end lost 0 bases, the J end lost 3 bases, and 12 bases lay between the germline ends. The CDR3 totals 15 residues.

V and J are TRBV9 and TRBJ2-3; D unresolved. Trimming removed 2 bases from V and 6 bases from J, with 10 bases in between. CDR3 length: 13 amino acids. Germline CDR1 is SGDLS and CDR2 is YYNGEE. CDR3 DNA sequence: TGTGCCAGCAGCGTGCAAGTCGCCGATACGCAGTATTTT. This translates into CASSVQVADTQYF.

This sequence joins TRBV5-6 and TRBJ1-5; 9 nucleotides agree with TRBD1. The J segment lost 5 bases and the V segment lost 4 bases, leaving 10 bases of the junction unmatched. Germline assignment: CDR1 SGHDT and CDR2 YYEEEE. The CDR3 runs to 16 residues. The CDR3 loop reads CASSNGQGWSDQPQHF. The DNA for the CDR3 is TGTGCCAGCAGCAACGGACAGGGGTGGTCGGATCAGCCCCAGCATTTT.

V usage is TRBV28 and J usage is TRBJ2-1; no clear D. The ends were cut back, 6 bases at V and 2 bases at J, with 5 bases in the middle. Germline values: CDR1 MDHEN, CDR2 SYDVKM. CDR3 length equals 12 residues. CDR3 in amino acids: CASSEAYNEQFF. The CDR3 nucleotides are TGTGCCAGCAGCGAGGCCTACAATGAGCAGTTCTTC.

V and J are TRBV7-8 and TRBJ2-7, with D unresolved. The ends were cut back, 2 bases at V and 3 bases at J, with 8 bases in the middle. The CDR3 length is 13 residues. CDR1 and CDR2 (germline): SGHVS, FQNEAQ. The CDR3 here is CASSLSGDYEQYF. The DNA for the CDR3 is TGTGCCAGCAGCTTAAGTGGGGACTACGAGCAGTACTTC.